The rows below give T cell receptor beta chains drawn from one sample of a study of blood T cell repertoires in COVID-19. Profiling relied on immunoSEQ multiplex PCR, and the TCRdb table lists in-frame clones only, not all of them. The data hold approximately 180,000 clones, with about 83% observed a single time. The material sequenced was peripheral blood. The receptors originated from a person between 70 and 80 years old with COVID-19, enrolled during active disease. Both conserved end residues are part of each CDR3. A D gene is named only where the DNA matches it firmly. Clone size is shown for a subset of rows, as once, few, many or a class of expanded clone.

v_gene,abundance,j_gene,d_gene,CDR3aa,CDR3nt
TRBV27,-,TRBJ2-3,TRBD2,CASSLRGADTQYF,TGTGCCAGCAGTTTGCGGGGGGCAGATACGCAGTATTTT
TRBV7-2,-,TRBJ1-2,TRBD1,CASSLYTKTGGYGYTF,TGTGCCAGCAGCTTATACACCAAGACAGGGGGATATGGCTACACCTTC
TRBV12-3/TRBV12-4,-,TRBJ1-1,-,CASSFGRDTEAFF,TGTGCCAGCAGTTTTGGGAGGGACACTGAAGCTTTCTTT
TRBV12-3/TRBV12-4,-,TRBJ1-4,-,CASREETGEKLFF,TGTGCCAGCAGGGAGGAAACTGGTGAAAAACTGTTTTTT
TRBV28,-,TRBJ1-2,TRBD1,CASRMTGGLPYGYTF,TGTGCCAGCAGGATGACAGGGGGGCTACCCTATGGCTACACCTTC
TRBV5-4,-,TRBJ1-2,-,CASSLTDYGYTF,TGTGCCAGCAGCTTGACAGACTATGGCTACACCTTC
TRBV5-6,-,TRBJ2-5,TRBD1,CASASGNRGSETQYF,TGTGCCAGCGCTTCAGGCAACAGGGGGTCAGAGACCCAGTACTTC
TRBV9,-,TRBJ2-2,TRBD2,CASSVLVGGPAGELFF,TGTGCCAGCAGCGTCCTGGTGGGAGGGCCCGCCGGGGAGCTGTTTTTT
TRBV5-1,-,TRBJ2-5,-,CASSLDVPTQETQYF,TGCGCCAGCAGCTTGGATGTCCCCACTCAAGAGACCCAGTACTTC
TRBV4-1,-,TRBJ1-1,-,CASSHGRVGTEAFF,TGCGCCAGCAGCCATGGCAGGGTTGGGACTGAAGCTTTCTTT
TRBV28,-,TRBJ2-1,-,CASLGTEQFF,TGTGCCAGCCTCGGGACAGAGCAGTTCTTC
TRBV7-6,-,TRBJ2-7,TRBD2,CASSLAAGRDYEQYF,TGTGCCAGCAGCTTAGCGGCGGGGAGGGACTACGAGCAGTACTTC
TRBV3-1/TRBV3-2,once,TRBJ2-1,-,CASSQDASGVRQFF,TGTGCCAGCAGCCAAGACGCCTCGGGGGTTCGGCAGTTCTTC
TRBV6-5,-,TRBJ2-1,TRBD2,CASSYSNIAGAEQFF,TGTGCCAGCAGTTACTCCAACATAGCGGGAGCTGAGCAGTTCTTC
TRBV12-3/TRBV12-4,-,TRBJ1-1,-,CASRKQGRAFF,TGTGCCAGCAGGAAGCAGGGGAGAGCTTTCTTT
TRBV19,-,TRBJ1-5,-,CASSAGQSNQPQHF,TGTGCCAGTAGTGCAGGACAGAGCAATCAGCCCCAGCATTTT
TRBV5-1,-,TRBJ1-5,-,CASSLNDQTGPQHF,TGCGCCAGCAGCTTGAATGATCAAACCGGGCCCCAGCATTTT
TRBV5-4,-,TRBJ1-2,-,CASSSGRYRANYGYTF,TGTGCCAGCAGCTCGGGGAGGTATCGTGCTAACTATGGCTACACCTTC
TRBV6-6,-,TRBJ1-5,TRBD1,CASARDSQMTSQHF,TGTGCCAGCGCCCGGGACAGCCAAATGACGTCCCAGCATTTT
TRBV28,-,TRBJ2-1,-,CASRRDRSSYNEQFF,TGTGCCAGCAGGCGAGACAGGAGCTCCTACAATGAGCAGTTCTTC
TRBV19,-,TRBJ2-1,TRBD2,CASSIRSRTSGGHVGSYNEQFF,TGTGCCAGTAGTATAAGGTCTAGGACTAGCGGGGGACACGTAGGCTCCTACAATGAGCAGTTCTTC
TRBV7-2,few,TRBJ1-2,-,CASSLTLGGTANYGYTF,TGTGCCAGCAGCCTTACGTTGGGGGGGACCGCTAACTATGGCTACACCTTC
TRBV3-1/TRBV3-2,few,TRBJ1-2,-,CASSRRGGLVYGYTF,TGTGCCAGCAGCCGGAGGGGGGGGCTGGTCTATGGCTACACCTTC
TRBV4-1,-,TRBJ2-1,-,CASSQDGVTVNSYNEQFF,TGCGCCAGCAGCCAAGATGGGGTGACAGTGAACTCCTACAATGAGCAGTTCTTC
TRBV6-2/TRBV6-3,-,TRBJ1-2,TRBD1,CASSSTGTGGYDYGYTF,TGTGCCAGCAGTTCCACCGGGACAGGGGGATATGATTATGGCTACACCTTC
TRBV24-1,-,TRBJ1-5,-,CATSDLPGQPQHF,TGTGCCACCAGTGATTTACCCGGTCAGCCCCAGCATTTT
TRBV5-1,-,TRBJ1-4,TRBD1,CASSFEGQGYEKLFF,TGCGCCAGCAGTTTCGAGGGACAGGGCTATGAAAAACTGTTTTTT
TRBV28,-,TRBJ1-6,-,CASNRDINSPLHF,TGTGCCAGCAACCGGGACATCAATTCACCCCTCCACTTT
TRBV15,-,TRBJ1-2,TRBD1,CATSRAVGGLDGYTF,TGTGCCACCAGCAGAGCGGTAGGGGGCTTGGATGGCTACACCTTC
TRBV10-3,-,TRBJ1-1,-,CAISSQGNTEAFF,TGTGCCATCAGTAGTCAGGGAAACACTGAAGCTTTCTTT